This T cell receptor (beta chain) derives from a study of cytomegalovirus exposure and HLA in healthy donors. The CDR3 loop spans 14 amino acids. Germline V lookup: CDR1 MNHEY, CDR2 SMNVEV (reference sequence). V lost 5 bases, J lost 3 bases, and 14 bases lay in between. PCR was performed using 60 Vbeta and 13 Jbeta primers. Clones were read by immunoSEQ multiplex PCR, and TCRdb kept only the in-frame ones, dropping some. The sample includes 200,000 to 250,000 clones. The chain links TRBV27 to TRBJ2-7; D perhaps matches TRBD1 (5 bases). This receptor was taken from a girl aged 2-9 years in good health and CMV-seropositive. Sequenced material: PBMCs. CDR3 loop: CASSPQGLFYEQYF. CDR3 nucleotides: TGTGCCAGCAGTCCCCAGGGTTTATTCTACGAGCAGTACTTC.